This T cell receptor beta chain originates from a study of cytomegalovirus exposure and HLA in healthy donors (dated by TCRdb to the late 2010s). About the investigation overall: An earlier analysis of around 600 of the donors reported about 250 Gb of sequence data and 100 million to 130 million unique TCR beta sequences from about 200 million T cells. To predict cytomegalovirus infection status, the study brought together high-throughput TCR immunosequencing, statistical association of individual TCRs with disease status, and machine learning. In the later analysis, no new phenotypic data were used to find candidate immune exposures; instead, reliance was placed on TCR beta sequences and their occurrence across donors. A later analysis re-analyzed previously published TCR beta repertoires from 550 to 700 donors and added high-resolution HLA genotyping to study TCR occurrence patterns. To decide whether each TCR beta V gene segment behaved as functional or pseudogenic, an earlier analysis of some 600 of the donors relied on high-throughput TCR beta sequencing. HLA typing included class I and class II loci at four-digit resolution. The study aimed to test whether cataloging public T cell receptors could reveal signatures of past pathogen exposure. A later genetic analysis took genome-wide SNP genotypes for about 55% of the roughly 670 donors and used that subset as a discovery cohort. Typing coverage varied by locus: roughly 629-630 donors for A, B, C, DRB1 and DQB1; about 520 for DQA1; around 570 for DPA1; about 450 for DPB1. Besides the first cohort of roughly 700 subjects, a separate validation cohort made up of 90 to 150 different subjects was used. All discovery cohort repertoires had been generated using a single sequencing platform. The study profiled the T cell repertoires of around 700 subjects by immunosequencing and related them to cytomegalovirus serostatus. Alongside the repertoire data, information on donor age, sex, ethnicity and CMV serostatus was compiled. Roughly 300 gigabases of sequencing data and approximately 92 million unique TCR sequences made up an early release that covered 640 HLA-typed donors. About five DR-DQ haplotypes were treated as single units for association and clustering because of strong linkage in the cohort. Of the roughly 410 genotyped donors, roughly 80% were placed in the genetic ancestry cluster associated with self-reported Caucasian donors. Among a few hundred genotyped donors of the cohort, an average of 235,054 unique TCR beta nucleotide sequences were sequenced per donor, roughly 18% of them non-productive. Here is what the overall study found, with its caveats: According to a later genetic analysis, donors in an Asian-associated ancestry cluster had fewer N-insertions in productive TCRs than the roughly 660-donor mean. An earlier analysis of approximately 600 of the donors showed that most TCR beta V segments appeared in productive rearrangements either about 87% or about 30% of the time, which broadly matched IMGT annotations. When HLA alleles, especially DR and DQ, strongly co-occurred, attributing TCR associations to individual alleles was difficult. The sequencing pipeline was judged likely to have produced a cluster of highly shared sequence variants as a technical artifact. Because HLA typing was unavailable for some donors at each locus, only the typed subset was used in association tests. A later analysis found that HLA-associated TCR beta chains were more clonally expanded and had lower generation probabilities than equally common non-associated chains. Immune exposure information for the cohort was limited to CMV serostatus. According to a later analysis, parvovirus B19, influenza, CMV and Epstein-Barr virus appeared linked to several top co-occurrence clusters. Across donors, most TCR sequences were observed very rarely, whereas some public TCRs were present in many individuals. Some 15 rarely observed V segments, including chromosome 9 orphons, were excluded from the earlier analysis of several hundred of the donors because counts were too low. Some IMGT-functional V segments, including TRBV6-2 and TRBV6-3, could not be distinguished by the 87-base-pair reads and were therefore excluded. A later analysis found that TCR association rates varied across HLA loci, with DRB1 alleles showing the most associated TCRs and HLA-C alleles the fewest. According to a later analysis, most CMV-associated TCR beta chains appeared to be HLA-restricted, and the HLA associations seemed to be driven largely by CMV exposure. In this cohort, only TCR beta chains were sequenced, and detectable features were limited by the absence of alpha or paired-chain data. Three of the identified cytomegalovirus-associated TCR beta chains were confirmed in vitro to be specific for cytomegalovirus antigens. In both the original and validation cohorts, the classifier was reported to diagnose cytomegalovirus status with high specificity and sensitivity. In a later analysis, some 18,000 TCR beta sequences were associated with specific HLA alleles at a false discovery rate of 0.05. The presence/absence analyses assumed that sequencing depth was roughly uniform across donors, and that assumption may not be true. Correlated functional status among segregating V segments might reflect linkage disequilibrium, but an unknown experimental factor could not be ruled out. A further reported finding was that TCR beta sequences accurately predicted the HLA-A and HLA-B alleles for most subjects in the first cohort. The authors suggested that the approach could potentially be generalized to other disease states and immunological phenotypes. An association between a missense DCLRE1C variant and V-gene and J-gene trimming of TCR beta chains was found in a later genetic analysis and replicated in an independent cohort. A total of around 150 TCR beta chains were listed by the study as associated with cytomegalovirus.

Library preparation used the immunoSEQ multiplex PCR assay. The multiplex PCR relied on a mix of 60 forward primers for TCR Vbeta segments and 13 reverse primers for TCR Jbeta segments. The CDR3 region of rearranged TCR beta genes was amplified from genomic DNA by a multiplex PCR assay. Amplified TCR beta libraries were sequenced as 87-base-pair reads on the Illumina HiSeq System. The authors' pipeline ran thus. Across the 500 to 700 repertoires, a later analysis counted approximately 83 million unique TCR beta chains, around 11 million of which were shared by at least two donors. Raw reads were error-corrected and collapsed into unique sequences with a nearest-neighbor algorithm that merged closely related sequences to remove PCR and sequencing errors. V, D and J gene segments were assigned by aligning CDR3 sequences to IMGT reference sequences. Each retained sequence needed at least a six-nucleotide match to both a V gene segment and a J gene segment. Rearrangements were classified as productive when the CDR3 lacked stop codons and remained in frame with V and J, and all other rearrangements were classified as non-productive. CDR3 was defined according to IMGT convention as the region running from the second conserved V-encoded cysteine to the conserved J-encoded phenylalanine. The earlier analysis of about 610 of the donors excluded sequences that lacked an unambiguous match to a single V gene segment. In an earlier analysis of 450 to 750 of the donors, a V segment was called functional when productive rearrangements were above 56.7%, and segregating when the standard deviation between donors exceeded 5%. A statistical classification framework was built to diagnose cytomegalovirus status from the catalog of TCR beta chain sequences. In a later analysis, TCR nucleotide sequences were compared against IMGT/GENE-DB human TR gene sequences so that V and J genes could be assigned. A later analysis assigned CDR3 sequences and most-parsimonious VDJ recombination scenarios with the TCRdist pipeline. In a later analysis, each TCR beta chain was defined by its CDR3 amino acid sequence together with its V-gene family, and reads without a unique V-gene family were excluded. As a way to deal with suspected cross-contamination and a sequencing artifact, a later analysis dropped 450 to 600 nucleotide sequences that were highly shared and had low generation probability. In a later analysis, a clonal expansion index was calculated for each public chain from normalized within-repertoire ranks of inferred template counts. A later analysis computed generation probabilities with a VDJ recombination model fitted to out-of-frame rearrangements, and checked the results against IGoR. A later analysis scored TCR-TCR, TCR-HLA and TCR-CMV co-occurrence with hypergeometric tests, applying a repertoire-size bias correction to TCR pairs. To estimate false discovery rates, a later analysis permuted the HLA or CMV assignments 20 times. A later analysis grouped co-occurring TCRs with DBSCAN, adding TCRdist sequence similarity when clustering within HLA-allele-positive subsets. For co-occurrence clustering, repertoires with fewer than 30,000 or more than 120,000 public chains were excluded, along with five repertoires with anomalous nucleotide sharing. What TCRdb holds here is the immuneACCESS table cut down to in-frame rearrangements. Part of the clones is not present; checked against another copy, under half of the missing clones reflect an unresolved V gene, and the others are unexplained. From that table come the V and J calls and clone size; the DNA was used to work out D and trimming. In this sample the table shows approximately 190,000 clones, around 84% of which occur a single time. The ten largest clonotypes hold roughly 2.6% of the sample.

There are 17 amino acids in the CDR3, from cysteine to phenylalanine inclusive. CDR3 DNA is the only sequence kept; it has 51 bases, read in frame from the first base. The germline V gene encodes CDR1 SGDLS and CDR2 YYNGEE. From V the trimming removes 3 bases and from J it removes 3 bases, while the gene matches leave 8 bases of the junction unaccounted for. The cohort was made up of about 610 healthy bone marrow donors. At the time of sampling, all cohort members were nominally healthy, though unrecorded immune exposures were likely present. The donor tested CMV seropositive, placing the donor among the approximately 290 seropositive members of the cohort. Every donor gave a peripheral blood sample, and the peripheral blood mononuclear cells from that sample were used for TCR beta sequencing. Genomic DNA extraction from the blood cell samples was performed with the Qiagen DNeasy Blood Extraction Kit.

In regard to this clone: Its specific antigen is unknown. Per-base qualities were not stored, and no clone one base away is much larger.

This sequence originates from a woman in her 50s in good health and CMV-seropositive. The V gene is TRBV9 and the J gene is TRBJ2-2, and 10 junctional nucleotides match TRBD2. Specimen: PBMCs. The DNA sequence reads TGTGCCAGCAGCGCTCGAGCGGGGGGGCCGGACACCGGGGAGCTGTTTTTT. This gives the protein CASSARAGGPDTGELFF.